This TCR beta chain derives from a study of T cell changes during pregnancy in multiple sclerosis. Generated by immunoSEQ multiplex PCR, the TCRdb table keeps only in-frame clones and is missing some. The sample contains some 77,000 clones, approximately 92% of which appear only once. Trimming took off 4 bases at V and 0 bases at J, with 13 bases between the two ends. CDR1 GTSNPN and CDR2 SVGIG come from the germline V gene (reference sequence). The CDR3 has 15 amino acids. This sequence originates from a female donor in good health, enrolled as a control in a pregnancy study. Sample: peripheral blood, taken in the second trimester of pregnancy. This rearrangement joins TRBV30 to TRBJ1-3; maybe TRBD1 (5 bases). CDR3 residues: CAWTPQGVSGNTIYF. In nucleotides, the CDR3 is TGTGCCTGGACCCCTCAGGGCGTCTCTGGAAACACCATATATTTT.